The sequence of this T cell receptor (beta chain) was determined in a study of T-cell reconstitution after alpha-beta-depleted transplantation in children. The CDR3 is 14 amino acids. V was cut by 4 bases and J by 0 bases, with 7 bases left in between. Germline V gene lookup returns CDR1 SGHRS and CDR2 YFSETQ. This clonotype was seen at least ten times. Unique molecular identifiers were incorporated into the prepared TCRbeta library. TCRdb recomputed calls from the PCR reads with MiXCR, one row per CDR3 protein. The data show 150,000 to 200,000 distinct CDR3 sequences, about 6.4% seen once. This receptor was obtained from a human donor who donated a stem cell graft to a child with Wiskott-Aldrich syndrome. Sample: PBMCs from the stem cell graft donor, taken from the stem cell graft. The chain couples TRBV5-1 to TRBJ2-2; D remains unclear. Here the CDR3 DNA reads TGCGCCAGCAGCAGAAACGCGAACACCGGGGAGCTGTTTTTT. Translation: CASSRNANTGELFF. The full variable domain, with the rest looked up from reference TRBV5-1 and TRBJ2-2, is KAGVTQTPRYLIKTRGQQVTLSCSPISGHRSVSWYQQTPGQGLQFLFEYFSETQRNKGNFPGRFSGRQFSNSRSEMNVSTLELGDSALYLCASSRNANTGELFFGEGSRLTVL.